Below, one T cell receptor (beta chain) is given with its context. The antigen remains undetermined. Naive CD8 cells lacked CD45RO, underwent positive selection for CCR7 and left out terminally differentiated effector memory CD45RA+ cells. The data belong to a study of shared clonotypes between healthy human individuals. Study information: Samples came from two female and a few male donors aged 18 to 49.

The germline CDR1 and CDR2 sequences are MNHEY and SMNVEV (reference sequence). V was trimmed by 0 bases and J by 5 bases, leaving 16 bases between them. The CDR3 is 16 residues long. Measured with immunoSEQ multiplex PCR; TCRdb has only the in-frame clones, and not every one. Seen here are some 2.1 million clones, around 93% observed once, and the top ten hold around 1.8%. Whole-study results and caveats: It was anticipated that sequencing depth would influence how many clonotypes donors shared. In several donors, about 5% of naive CD4 clonotypes appeared in common. Non-shared clonotypes showed lower generation probabilities than clonotypes common to all four donors.

Input material: naive CD8+ T cells from PBMCs. V and J are TRBV27 and TRBJ1-2; the D is unclear. This receptor was identified in a man aged 18 to 30 in good health. Some clones in this sample may be carry-over from other donors' samples. CDR3 region: CASSLSEVGGIYGYTF. In DNA, the CDR3 is TGTGCCAGCAGTTTATCGGAGGTGGGTGGCATATATGGCTACACCTTC.